What follows are 12 T cell receptor beta chains derived from one specimen sequenced in a study of blood T cell repertoires in COVID-19. TCRdb's copy holds only in-frame clones and misses some; the assay was immunoSEQ multiplex PCR. Here the sample spans roughly 30,000 clones, 70% to 90% being singletons. Sequenced sample: peripheral blood. These receptors were taken from a man aged 65-85 years with acute or convalescent COVID-19.

The chain has TRBV18 and TRBJ2-5; TRBD2 aligns across 12 bases. The CDR3 spans 15 residues. Trimming removed 6 bases from V and 5 bases from J; junction bases left unmatched: 7. Germline V lookup: CDR1 KGHSH, CDR2 LQKENI. CDR3 nucleotide sequence: TGTGCCAGCTCCCCTCCTAGCGGGAGGGGCGAGACCCAGTACTTC. Protein sequence: CASSPPSGRGETQYF. Together with reference TRBV18 and TRBJ2-5, the CDR3 gives the full variable domain: NAGVMQNPRHLVRRRGQEARLRCSPMKGHSHVYWYRQLPEEGLKFMVYLQKENIIDESGMPKERFSAEFPKEGPSILRIQQVVRGDSAAYFCASSPPSGRGETQYFGPGTRLLVL.

On this clone itself: Germline is not matched at one junction end, which may reflect a read error. The rearrangement joins TRBV7-8 to TRBJ1-4; perhaps TRBD1 as D (6 bases). Germline values: CDR1 SGHVS, CDR2 FQNEAQ. CDR3 length equals 13 residues. CDR3 DNA sequence: TGTGCCAGCAGCGTAAACGCCGGGACAAAAAAGGTTTTT. Protein: CASSVNAGTKKVF.

The CDR3 protein is CASSLGGQGAKEQYF. The CDR3, as DNA: TGTGCCAGCAGCTTAGGTGGACAGGGGGCGAAGGAGCAGTACTTC. The V call is TRBV13, the J call TRBJ2-7; 11 bases agree with TRBD1. This CDR3 comprises 15 residues. J was trimmed by 7 bases and V by 0 bases; bases with no gene match: 5. Germline CDR1 and CDR2: PRHDT and FYEKMQ (reference sequence). The variable domain in full, completed from reference TRBV13 and TRBJ2-7, reads AAGVIQSPRHLIKEKRETATLKCYPIPRHDTVYWYQQGPGQDPQFLISFYEKMQSDKGSIPDRFSAQQFSDYHSELNMSSLELGDSALYFCASSLGGQGAKEQYFGPGTRLTVT.

CDR3 protein: CASSLSGGTEAFF. The CDR3 DNA reads TGCGCCAGCAGCTTAAGCGGGGGCACTGAAGCTTTCTTT. The chain joins TRBV5-1 to TRBJ1-1, with D maybe TRBD1 (5 bases). The V end was cut by 2 bases, the J end by 4 bases, with 9 bases between. Germline V lookup: CDR1 SGHRS, CDR2 YFSETQ. CDR3 length: 13 residues. The full variable domain, rest sourced from reference TRBV5-1 and TRBJ1-1, is KAGVTQTPRYLIKTRGQQVTLSCSPISGHRSVSWYQQTPGQGLQFLFEYFSETQRNKGNFPGRFSGRQFSNSRSEMNVSTLELGDSALYLCASSLSGGTEAFFGQGTRLTVV.

The CDR3 here is CASSRRRTAAYEQYF. CDR3 bases: TGTGCCAGCAGCAGACGAAGGACAGCCGCCTACGAGCAGTACTTC. The chain carries TRBV5-8 and TRBJ2-7; D might be TRBD1 (6 bases). Per germline, CDR1 SGHTS and CDR2 YDEGEE. Trimming took 4 bases from V and 2 from J, leaving 16 bases between them. The CDR3 covers 15 residues.

J is TRBJ1-2 and V is TRBV10-3, with a weak D call TRBD1 (6 bases). Germline V gene data show CDR1 as ENHRY and CDR2 as SYGVKD. Between the trimmed V and J ends, which lost 3 bases and 3 bases, there was a span of 8 bases. This CDR3 comprises 13 residues. The CDR3 loop is CAISEAGDYGYTF. The CDR3 bases are TGTGCCATCAGTGAAGCAGGGGACTATGGCTACACCTTC.

This clone has only one observation. The rearrangement links TRBV7-2 to TRBJ2-7; 9 positions match TRBD1. Unmatched junction bases numbered 9, after V lost 10 bases and J lost 2 bases. The CDR3 spans 14 residues. Germline V lookup: CDR1 SGHTA, CDR2 FQGNSA. CDR3: CATSRTGAPYEQYF. The CDR3 region has the DNA TGTGCCACCTCCCGGACAGGGGCGCCCTACGAGCAGTACTTC.

This chain uses TRBV5-1 with TRBJ2-5; D possibly corresponds to TRBD1 (5 bases). The CDR3 totals 12 residues. V lost 4 bases and J 4 bases, leaving 8 bases between the germline ends. CDR1 is SGHRS and CDR2 is YFSETQ in the germline V gene. CDR3 DNA sequence: TGCGCCAGCAGCGGGGCTCGAGAGACCCAGTACTTC. It codes for CASSGARETQYF.

This clone was picked up one time. This chain connects TRBV4-3 to TRBJ2-2; D unresolved. The V gene's germline CDR1 is LGHNA and CDR2 YSLEER. The germline V and J ends were trimmed by 3 bases and 0 bases, with 5 bases remaining between them. This CDR3 spans 14 amino acids. This CDR3 reads CASSHSANTGELFF. The CDR3 region has the DNA TGCGCCAGCAGCCATTCCGCGAACACCGGGGAGCTGTTTTTT.

The chain has TRBV18 and TRBJ1-2; D may be TRBD1 (5 bases). CDR1 and CDR2 from the germline V gene are KGHSH and LQKENI. CDR3 size: 13 residues. The V end lost 2 bases, the J end lost 7 bases, and 11 bases lay between the germline ends. The CDR3 is CASSPGQGAGYTF. CDR3 nucleotide sequence: TGTGCCAGCTCACCAGGCCAGGGTGCTGGCTACACCTTC. The full variable domain, rest sourced from reference TRBV18 and TRBJ1-2, is NAGVMQNPRHLVRRRGQEARLRCSPMKGHSHVYWYRQLPEEGLKFMVYLQKENIIDESGMPKERFSAEFPKEGPSILRIQQVVRGDSAAYFCASSPGQGAGYTFGSGTRLTVV.

This clone was recorded only once. The chain uses TRBV30 and TRBJ2-7; D is unclear. Per germline, CDR1 GTSNPN and CDR2 SVGIG (reference sequence). There are 12 residues in the CDR3. The V end was cut by 1 base, the J end by 7 bases, with 11 bases between. The DNA of the CDR3 is TGTGCCTGGAGTGGGAGCCTCGGGGAGCAGTACTTC. Protein sequence: CAWSGSLGEQYF.

The rearrangement uses TRBV2 and TRBJ1-1; no reliable D call. The CDR3 length is 13 residues. V was cut by 6 bases and J by 0 bases, with 8 bases left in between. CDR1 is SNHLY, CDR2 FYNNEI, per germline. CDR3 amino acids: CASSEQLNTEAFF. As DNA, the CDR3 is TGTGCCAGCAGCGAACAGTTGAACACTGAAGCTTTCTTT.